This T cell receptor beta chain was obtained from a study of blood T cell repertoires in COVID-19. Overall study context: Donors in the United States, Italy and Spain gave samples during acute or convalescent COVID-19. T cells, B-cell-depleted T cells, or PBMCs provided the cDNA or gDNA that served as material.

In the original analysis: Counts of nucleated cells, estimated from reference gene primer amplification, were obtained. Using immunoSEQ multiplex PCR, the repertoire was profiled, and TCRdb retains in-frame clones only, with some absent. V and J calls and clone size are given by that table; D and trimming were obtained from the DNA. Here the sample spans 150,000 or so clones, approximately 83% being singletons. A Seattle source enrolled patients during active infection and followed them longitudinally. The V segment lost 6 bases and the J segment 8 bases; nucleotides outside the gene matches: 12. Germline CDR1 reads MNHEY; CDR2 reads SVGEGT. The CDR3 runs 15 residues.

The genes are TRBV6-2 or TRBV6-3 and TRBJ1-2, with TRBD1 matching 10 bases. This TCR came from a woman aged 55-69 years with COVID-19, enrolled during active disease. Source material: peripheral blood. CDR3 region: CASSPGQGTLRGYTF. CDR3 coding DNA: TGTGCCAGCAGCCCGGGACAGGGGACACTAAGAGGCTACACCTTC.